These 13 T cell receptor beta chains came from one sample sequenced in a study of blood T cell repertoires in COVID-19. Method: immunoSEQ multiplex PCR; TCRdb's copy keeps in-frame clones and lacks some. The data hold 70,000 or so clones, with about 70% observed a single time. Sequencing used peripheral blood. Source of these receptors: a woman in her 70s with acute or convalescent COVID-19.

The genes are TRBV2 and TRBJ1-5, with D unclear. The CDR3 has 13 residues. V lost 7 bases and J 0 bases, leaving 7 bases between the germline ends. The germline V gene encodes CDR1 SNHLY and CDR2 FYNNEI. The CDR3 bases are TGTGCCAGCAAACAGCTTAGCAATCAGCCCCAGCATTTT. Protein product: CASKQLSNQPQHF.

CDR3 residues: CASSGARQRNEKLFF. CDR3 DNA: TGTGCCAGCTCTGGAGCGCGACAGAGAAATGAAAAACTGTTTTTT. V gene TRBV18 combines with J gene TRBJ1-4; possible D gene TRBD1, 5 bases. This CDR3 has 15 residues. CDR1 and CDR2 (germline): KGHSH, LQKENI. The V end was cut by 6 bases, the J end by 5 bases, with 16 bases between.

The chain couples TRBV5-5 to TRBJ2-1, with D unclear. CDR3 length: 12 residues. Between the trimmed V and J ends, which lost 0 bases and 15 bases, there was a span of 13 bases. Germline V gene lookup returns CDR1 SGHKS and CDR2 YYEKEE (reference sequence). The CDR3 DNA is TGTGCCAGCAGCTTGGAGGTAGGAACTATGTTCTTC. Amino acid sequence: CASSLEVGTMFF.

In nucleotides, the CDR3 is TGTGTCACGGGGCGGGAGATCTACGAGCAGTACTTC. It encodes CVTGREIYEQYF. The chain has TRBV28 and TRBJ2-7; 7 bases fit TRBD2. The CDR3 totals 12 residues. In germline, CDR1 is MDHEN, CDR2 SYDVKM. Full variable domain (outside the CDR3, taken from reference TRBV28 and TRBJ2-7): DVKVTQSSRYLVKRTGEKVFLECVQDMDHENMFWYRQDPGLGLRLIYFSYDVKMKEKGDIPEGYSVSREKKERFSLILESASTNQTSMYLCVTGREIYEQYFGPGTRLTVT.

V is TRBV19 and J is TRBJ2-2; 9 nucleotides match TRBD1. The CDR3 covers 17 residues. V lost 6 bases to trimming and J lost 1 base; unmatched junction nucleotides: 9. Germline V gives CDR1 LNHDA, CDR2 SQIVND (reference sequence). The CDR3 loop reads CASRRRTGGWNTGELFF. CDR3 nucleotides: TGTGCCAGTAGGCGCAGAACAGGGGGCTGGAACACCGGGGAGCTGTTTTTT.

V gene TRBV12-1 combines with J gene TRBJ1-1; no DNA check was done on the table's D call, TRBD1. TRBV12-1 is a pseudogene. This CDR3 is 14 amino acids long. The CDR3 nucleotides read TGTGCCAGCAGCCCCCAGGTAGGGGCGACTGAAGCTTTCTTT. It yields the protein CASSPQVGATEAFF.

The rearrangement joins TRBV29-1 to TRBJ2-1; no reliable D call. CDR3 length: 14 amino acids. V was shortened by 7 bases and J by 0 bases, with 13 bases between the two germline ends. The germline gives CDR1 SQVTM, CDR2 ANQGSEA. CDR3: CSAAPTGSYNEQFF. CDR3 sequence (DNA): TGCAGCGCCGCTCCGACGGGCTCCTACAATGAGCAGTTCTTC.

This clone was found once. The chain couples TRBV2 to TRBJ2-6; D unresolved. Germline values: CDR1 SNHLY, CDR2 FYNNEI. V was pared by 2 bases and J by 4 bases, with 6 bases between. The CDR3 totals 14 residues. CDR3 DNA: TGTGCCAGCAGTGAAATCTCCGGGGCCAACGTCCTGACTTTC. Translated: CASSEISGANVLTF.

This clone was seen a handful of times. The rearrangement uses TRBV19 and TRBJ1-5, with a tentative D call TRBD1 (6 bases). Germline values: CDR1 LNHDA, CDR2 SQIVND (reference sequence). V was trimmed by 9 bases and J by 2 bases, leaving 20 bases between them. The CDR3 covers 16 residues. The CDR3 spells CASRFPDGGGNQPQHF. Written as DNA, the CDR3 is TGTGCCAGCAGATTCCCGGATGGGGGCGGCAATCAGCCCCAGCATTTT.

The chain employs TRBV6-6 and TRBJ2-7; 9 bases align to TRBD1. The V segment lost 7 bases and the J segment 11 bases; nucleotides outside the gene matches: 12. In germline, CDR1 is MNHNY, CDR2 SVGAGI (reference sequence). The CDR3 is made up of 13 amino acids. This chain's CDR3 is CASTLGTQGAEYF. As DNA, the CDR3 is TGTGCCAGCACCCTTGGGACACAGGGGGCAGAGTACTTC.

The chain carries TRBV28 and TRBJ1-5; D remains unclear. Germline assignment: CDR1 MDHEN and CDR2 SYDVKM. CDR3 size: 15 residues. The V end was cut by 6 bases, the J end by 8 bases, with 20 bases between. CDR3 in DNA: TGTGCCAGCAGCTCTTCCCAGACCGGAGCGGAGCCCCAGCATTTT. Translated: CASSSSQTGAEPQHF.

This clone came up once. Here the CDR3 reads CASSLLGTAYNEQFF. The CDR3 DNA reads TGTGCCAGCAGTTTATTGGGGACAGCCTACAATGAGCAGTTCTTC. J is TRBJ2-1 and V is TRBV28; 7 bases align to TRBD1. Per the germline V gene, CDR1 is MDHEN and CDR2 is SYDVKM. CDR3 length: 15 residues. V lost 1 base and J lost 2; bases outside the gene matches: 2.

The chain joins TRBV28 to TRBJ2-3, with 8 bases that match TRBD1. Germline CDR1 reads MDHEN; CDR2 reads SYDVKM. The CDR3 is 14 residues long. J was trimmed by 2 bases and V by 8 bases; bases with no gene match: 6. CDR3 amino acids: CASQGAGNTDTQYF. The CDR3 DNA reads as TGTGCCAGCCAGGGGGCGGGGAACACAGATACGCAGTATTTT.